One and the same sample provided the 4 T cell receptor beta chains below, sequenced in a study of regulatory T cells in long-lasting Graves disease. Time point defined: newly diagnosed GD, antithyroid drugs for less than 3 months. There was RNA extracted from PBMCs, and the TCR library was made from it. Investigators prepared the TCR beta libraries by applying iRepertoire HTBI primers and Arm-PCR of CDR3 regions. TCRdb redid the calling of the multiplex PCR reads with MiXCR, one entry per CDR3 protein. The sample lists 400,000 to 500,000 distinct CDR3 sequences, roughly 17% occurring once. The data also belong to a second study, concerning T cells in Graves' hyperthyroidism and ophthalmopathy.

The material sequenced was peripheral blood mononuclear cells (PBMCs), taken at new diagnosis, from a patient treated with antithyroid drugs. The receptors were sampled from a young woman with Graves disease.

Comments on this clonotype: This could be a read error, since a much larger clone is one nucleotide away. The J gene is TRBJ2-5, the V gene TRBV13; no clear D gene. Germline V gives CDR1 PRHDT, CDR2 FYEKMQ (reference sequence). V was clipped by 3 bases and J by 6 bases, with 14 bases between them. This CDR3 spans 14 amino acids. CDR3 loop: CASSFGQDEQTQYF. The CDR3 nucleotides are TGTGCCAGCAGCTTCGGGCAGGACGAACAGACCCAGTACTTC.

This clonotype was seen ten or more times. This chain uses TRBV5-5 with TRBJ1-5; TRBD1 is a possible D gene (5 bases). Germline V lookup: CDR1 SGHKS, CDR2 YYEKEE (reference sequence). With 4 bases removed from V and 4 bases from J, the gap between germline ends came to 15 bases. The CDR3 length is 15 residues. The DNA for the CDR3 is TGTGCCAGCAGCCTGACAGCCACTCCAAATCAGCCCCAGCATTTT. The encoded protein is CASSLTATPNQPQHF.

As regards this clonotype: This may arise from a read error, as a much more abundant clone is one base away. The V call is TRBV18, the J call TRBJ1-1, with unresolved D. Trimming pared 0 bases from V and 7 bases from J, leaving 9 bases between. Germline V gene sequence: CDR1 KGHSH, CDR2 LQKENI. The CDR3 sequence is 13 residues long. This CDR3 is CASSPPGLNEAFF. Written as DNA, the CDR3 is TGTGCCAGCTCACCACCAGGGCTCAATGAAGCTTTCTTT.

This clonotype has a handful of counts. The chain links TRBV2 to TRBJ1-4; D call uncertain. Germline V lookup: CDR1 SNHLY, CDR2 FYNNEI. Trimming stripped 10 bases from V and 0 bases from J, with 6 bases between. The CDR3 is 12 residues long. The CDR3 DNA sequence: TGTGCCACGTCCGCAACTAATGAAAAACTGTTTTTT. Amino acid sequence: CATSATNEKLFF. Using reference TRBV2 and TRBJ1-4 for the parts outside the CDR3, the full variable domain is EPEVTQTPSHQVTQMGQEVILRCVPISNHLYFYWYRQILGQKVEFLVSFYNNEISEKSEIFDDQFSVERPDGSNFTLKIRSTKLEDSAMYFCATSATNEKLFFGSGTQLSVL.